One T cell receptor beta chain is described in this entry. The antigen remains unidentified. The CDR3 has 13 amino acids. Deletions cut 6 bases from V and 6 bases from J, with 11 bases between. Per the germline V gene, CDR1 is SGHTA and CDR2 is FQGNSA. The PCR used 60 Vbeta and 13 Jbeta primers. Clones were read by immunoSEQ multiplex PCR, and TCRdb kept only the in-frame ones, dropping some. This repertoire shows approximately 100,000 clones, roughly 70% found once; its top ten account for 8.5% to 12%. The data stem from a study of cytomegalovirus exposure and HLA in healthy donors. Findings and caveats of the study: There were 160 or so TCR beta chains listed as cytomegalovirus-associated. TCR beta V- and J-gene trimming was later associated with a missense DCLRE1C variant. Association with HLA alleles at 0.05 false discovery rate was found for roughly 17,000 TCR beta sequences in a later analysis. Reported findings show TCR beta sequences accurately forecast HLA-A and HLA-B alleles in most subjects.

The genes are TRBV7-2 and TRBJ2-2, with a possible D match to TRBD2 (6 bases). The sample consisted of PBMCs. The receptor was isolated from a man in his fifties in good health and CMV-seronegative. For the CDR3, the DNA is TGTGCCAGCAGAGGGGAGGTCGCCGGGGAGCTGTTTTTT. Amino acids: CASRGEVAGELFF.